The sample holds a few counts of the clone carrying this T cell receptor beta chain. The antigen is undetermined. Germline CDR1 and CDR2: SGHTA and FQGNSA. The germline V and J ends were trimmed by 1 base and 8 bases, with 9 bases remaining between them. The CDR3 loop spans 13 amino acids. A single record per CDR3 protein comes from TCRdb applying MiXCR to the RT-PCR reads. The sample shows hundreds of thousands of distinct CDR3 sequences, 25% of them seen only once. The source of the sample is a study of response to subunit inactivated influenza vaccine. Study-level points and caveats: Authors suggested that a seasonal influenza vaccination recruits few new T cells each time.

The sequence derives from a man aged 50 or older who received an inactivated influenza vaccine. The chain recombines TRBV7-2 with TRBJ2-1, with D unclear. This specimen was CD4+ T cells sorted from PBMCs, taken less than 6 days after vaccination. CDR3: CASSLGSFDEQFF. The CDR3 DNA follows: TGTGCCAGCAGCTTAGGCAGCTTCGATGAGCAGTTCTTC.